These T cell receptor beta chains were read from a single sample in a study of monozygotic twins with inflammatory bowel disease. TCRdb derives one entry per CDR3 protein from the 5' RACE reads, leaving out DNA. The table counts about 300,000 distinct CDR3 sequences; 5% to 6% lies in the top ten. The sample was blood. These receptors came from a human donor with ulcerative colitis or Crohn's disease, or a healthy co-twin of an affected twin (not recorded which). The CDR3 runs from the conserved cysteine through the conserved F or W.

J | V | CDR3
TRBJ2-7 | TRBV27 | CASSDRDPKDEQYF
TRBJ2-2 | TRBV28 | CASSLLGIKSSGELFF
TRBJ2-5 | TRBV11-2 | CASSLVKATLGWVQETQYF
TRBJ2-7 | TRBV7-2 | CASSLDRGGSGEQYF
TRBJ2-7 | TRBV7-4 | CASSEKRPSYEQYF
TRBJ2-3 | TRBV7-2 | CASSSDRTDTQYF
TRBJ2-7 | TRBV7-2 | CASSLASSPSSYEQYF
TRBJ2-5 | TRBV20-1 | CSARVGTRRETQYF
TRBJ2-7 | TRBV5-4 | CASSPMGGTSRYEQYF
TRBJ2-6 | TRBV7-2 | CASSFRTESAGANVLTF
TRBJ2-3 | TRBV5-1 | CASSLGGSGTDTQYF
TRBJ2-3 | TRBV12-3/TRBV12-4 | CASSLDADTQYF